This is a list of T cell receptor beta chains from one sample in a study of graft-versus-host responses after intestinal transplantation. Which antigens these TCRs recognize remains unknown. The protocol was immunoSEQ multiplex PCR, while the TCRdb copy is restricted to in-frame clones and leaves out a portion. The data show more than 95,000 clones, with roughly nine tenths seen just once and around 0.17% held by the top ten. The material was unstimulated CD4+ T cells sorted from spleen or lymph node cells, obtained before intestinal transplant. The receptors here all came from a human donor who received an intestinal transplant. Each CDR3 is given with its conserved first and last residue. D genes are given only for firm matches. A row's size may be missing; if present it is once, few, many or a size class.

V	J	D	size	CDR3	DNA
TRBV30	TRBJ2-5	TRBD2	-	CAWRNRDYPQETQYF	TGTGCCTGGAGGAACCGGGACTATCCCCAAGAGACCCAGTACTTC
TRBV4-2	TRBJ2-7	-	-	CASSQGSGEQYF	TGTGCCAGCAGCCAAGGTTCGGGCGAGCAGTACTTC
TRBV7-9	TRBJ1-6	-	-	CASSSPNGGSYNSPLHF	TGTGCCAGCAGCTCACCCAACGGGGGTTCCTATAATTCACCCCTCCACTTT
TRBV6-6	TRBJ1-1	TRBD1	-	CASSYGERTGRWAFF	TGTGCCAGCAGTTATGGAGAAAGGACAGGGAGGTGGGCTTTCTTT
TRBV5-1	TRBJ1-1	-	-	CASSLMGGTVNTEAFF	TGCGCCAGCAGCTTGATGGGAGGGACGGTGAACACTGAAGCTTTCTTT
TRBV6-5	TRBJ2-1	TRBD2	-	CASSGGGIYNEQFF	TGTGCCAGCAGTGGCGGGGGGATTTACAATGAGCAGTTCTTC
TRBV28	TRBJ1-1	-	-	CASSPLTGLLNTEAFF	TGTGCCAGCAGCCCATTAACCGGACTTTTGAACACTGAAGCTTTCTTT
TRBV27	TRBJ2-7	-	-	CASSPTGLMEYF	TGTGCCAGCAGTCCGACAGGTCTGATGGAGTACTTC
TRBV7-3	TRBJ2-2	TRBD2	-	CASSFSGGTTGELFF	TGTGCCAGCAGCTTTAGCGGGGGGACGACCGGGGAGCTGTTTTTT
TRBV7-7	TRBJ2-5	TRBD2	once	CASSLPIQGGAQYF	TGTGCCAGCAGCTTGCCCATCCAGGGAGGGGCCCAGTACTTC
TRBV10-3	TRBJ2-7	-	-	CALGEIYEQYF	TGTGCCCTTGGGGAGATCTACGAGCAGTACTTC
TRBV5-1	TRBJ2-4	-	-	CASSLVGRGNIQYF	TGCGCCAGCAGCTTGGTTGGGCGGGGAAACATTCAGTACTTC